These 9 T cell receptor beta chains originate from one sample sequenced in a study of CD8+CD57+ T cells in acquired aplastic anemia (dated by TCRdb to between 2018 and 2020). The sequencer was an Illumina HiSeq 2000. Profiling of TCR beta VDJ combinations and CDR3 sequences used genomic DNA as the template. TCRdb redid the processing of the public reads, applying fastp at Q25 and MiXCR, and retained in-frame beta chains. Rows with a matching CDR3 protein are joined into one entry that keeps the most common DNA and genes. The table for this sample lists hundreds of thousands of distinct CDR3 sequences; roughly 64% of them were counted only once. The ten largest clones represent approximately 3.9% of the sample. Sequencing was done on a sample of sorted CD4+, CD8+, or CD8+CD57+ T cells (not recorded which) from PBMCs. The receptors were gathered from a human donor in good health, serving as a control.

The chain is built from TRBV7-9 and TRBJ1-4; D call uncertain. CDR1 and CDR2 from the germline V gene are SEHNR and FQNEAQ (reference sequence). The CDR3 loop spans 15 amino acids. V was shortened by 5 bases and J by 17 bases, with 27 bases between the two germline ends. The chain's CDR3 is CASSRPPGELEFVFF. For the CDR3, the DNA is TGTGCCAGCAGCCGACCCCCCGGGGAGCTTGAATTTGTATTTTTT.

This clonotype was seen repeatedly, ten times or more. The J gene is TRBJ2-3, the V gene TRBV20-1; D perhaps matches TRBD2 (5 bases). The CDR3 consists of 15 residues. Trimming pared 0 bases from V and 4 bases from J, leaving 14 bases between. The germline V gene encodes CDR1 DFQATT and CDR2 SNEGSKA (reference sequence). DNA of the CDR3: TGCAGTGCTAGAGATCGAGGAGGTTATGCAGATACGCAGTATTTT. Its translation is CSARDRGGYADTQYF.

This clonotype was observed at least ten times. V is TRBV4-3 and J is TRBJ1-1; D is unclear. The CDR3 runs to 15 residues. From germline, CDR1 is LGHNA and CDR2 YSLEER. Trimming removed 1 base at V and 5 bases at J, with 14 bases between. The CDR3 protein is CASSQVSSAQTEAFF. CDR3 nucleotide sequence: TGCGCCAGCAGCCAAGTCTCATCGGCCCAGACTGAAGCTTTCTTT.

The CDR3: CASSPLTGARDEKLFF. DNA for the CDR3: TGTGCCAGCAGTCCACTGACAGGGGCCAGAGATGAAAAACTGTTTTTT. The chain links TRBV3-1 to TRBJ1-4, with TRBD1 matching over 8 bases. The CDR3 has 16 residues. The junction had 12 bases not matched to a gene; V was cut back by 6 bases and J by 6 bases. Germline V gene lookup returns CDR1 LGHDT and CDR2 YNNKEL (reference sequence).

The V and J genes are TRBV20-1 and TRBJ2-5; D is undetermined. CDR1 is DFQATT, CDR2 SNEGSKA, per germline (reference sequence). The CDR3 has 11 amino acids. CDR3 loop: CSTHSQETQYF. The CDR3 DNA sequence: TGCAGCACCCATTCGCAAGAGACCCAGTACTTC.

In this sample, this clonotype turned up many times. The chain links TRBV10-3 to TRBJ2-2; 8 bases map to TRBD2. V shed 4 bases and J 7 bases; nucleotides not matched to a gene: 8. The CDR3 spans 15 residues. The germline V gene encodes CDR1 ENHRY and CDR2 SYGVKD. CDR3 coding DNA: TGTGCCATCAGTGTGCGCGGGGGGCAGGGCGGGGAGCTGTTTTTT. Amino acid sequence: CAISVRGGQGGELFF.

This clonotype was counted only a few times. CDR3 nucleotide sequence: TGTGCCAGCAGTGAACGGACCGAGGAGACCCAGTACTTC. It yields the protein CASSERTEETQYF. The rearrangement links TRBV12-3 or TRBV12-4 to TRBJ2-5, with D hard to call. This CDR3 is 13 amino acids long. V was clipped by 5 bases and J by 5 bases, with 12 bases between them.

The table lists this clonotype with many counts. The chain joins TRBV2 to TRBJ2-3, with 9 bases aligning to TRBD2. Germline CDR1 and CDR2: SNHLY and FYNNEI. Germline trimming cut 1 base from V and 1 base from J; bases unmatched to any gene: 3. The CDR3 runs to 16 residues. In nucleotides, the CDR3 is TGTGCCAGCAGTGAAGGACAGCGGGGGGGCACAGATACGCAGTATTTT. Its protein product is CASSEGQRGGTDTQYF.

The V and J genes are TRBV20-1 and TRBJ1-2; D gene uncertain. V was shortened by 2 bases and J by 9 bases, with 16 bases between the two germline ends. CDR1 is DFQATT, CDR2 SNEGSKA, per germline (reference sequence). The CDR3 is made up of 13 amino acids. Here the CDR3 DNA reads TGCAGTGCTAGAAAGGCAGGCCTCACTAGCTACACCTTC. It translates to CSARKAGLTSYTF.